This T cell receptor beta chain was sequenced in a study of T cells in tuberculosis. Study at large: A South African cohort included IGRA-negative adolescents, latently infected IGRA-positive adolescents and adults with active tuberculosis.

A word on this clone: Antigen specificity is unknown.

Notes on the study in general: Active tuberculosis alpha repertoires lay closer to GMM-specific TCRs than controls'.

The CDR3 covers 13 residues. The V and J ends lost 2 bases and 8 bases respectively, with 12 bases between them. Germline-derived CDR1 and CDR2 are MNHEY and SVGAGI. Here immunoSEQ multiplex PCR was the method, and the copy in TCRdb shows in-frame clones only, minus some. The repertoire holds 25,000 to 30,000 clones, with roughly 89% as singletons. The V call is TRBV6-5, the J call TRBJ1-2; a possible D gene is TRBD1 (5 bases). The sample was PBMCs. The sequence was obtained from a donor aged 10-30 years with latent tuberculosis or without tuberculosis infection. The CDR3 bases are TGTGCCAGCAGTTACCGCAGGGCTGTAGGCTACACCTTC. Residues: CASSYRRAVGYTF.